The clone carrying this T cell receptor beta chain was counted at least ten times. Its antigen is not known. The entry originates in a study of read filtering for tumor transcriptome and immune sequencing. Across the study: R-ISS stage counts were 8 or 9 for I, about 17 for II, about seven for III. TCR-mapped reads were about 3.5 to 11 million with IR-seq versus about 80 to 1273 with RNA-seq.

This library used approximately 0.4 ug RNA and molecular barcoded adaptors spanning alpha/delta and beta/gamma chains. TCRdb redid the calling of the reads with MiXCR, one entry per CDR3 protein. The sample gives over 25,000 distinct CDR3 sequences, over 13% of which show up once; over 35% is in the top ten. Germline-derived CDR1 and CDR2 are MNHEY and SVGAGI. This CDR3 comprises 13 residues. Deletions cut 6 bases from V and 0 bases from J, with 5 bases between. Findings of the study overall: The CD138-negative fraction was mixed bone marrow immune cells, not pure T cells.

The sequence was obtained from a donor at least 40 years old with multiple myeloma. The chain carries TRBV6-5 and TRBJ2-2, with D hard to call. Sequencing used a population of CD138-negative cells sorted from bone marrow. The CDR3 protein is CASSRTNTGELFF. As DNA, the CDR3 is TGTGCCAGCAGCAGAACGAACACCGGGGAGCTGTTTTTT.